These 2 T cell receptor beta chains came from one sample sequenced in a study of cytomegalovirus exposure and HLA in healthy donors. PCR used 60 Vbeta primers and 13 Jbeta primers. Repertoires were generated with immunoSEQ multiplex PCR, while TCRdb's copy carries only in-frame clones and drops some. The data contain 150,000 to 200,000 clones, around 80% of them singletons. The sample consisted of PBMCs. These receptors were taken from a male donor in good health and CMV-seronegative.

V usage is TRBV7-6 and J usage is TRBJ2-2; D is ambiguous. The V end lost 1 base, the J end lost 5 bases, and 11 bases lay between the germline ends. The CDR3 length is 15 residues. CDR1 and CDR2 from the germline V gene are SGHVS and FNYEAQ. CDR3 nucleotides: TGTGCCAGCAGCTTAGAGAACAGACAAACCGGGGAGCTGTTTTTT. It translates to CASSLENRQTGELFF.

The rearrangement links TRBV28 to TRBJ2-1, with D unclear. Trimming stripped 3 bases from V and 11 bases from J, with 11 bases between. Germline CDR1 MDHEN, CDR2 SYDVKM. The CDR3 has 12 amino acids. The DNA for the CDR3 is TGTGCCAGCAGTTTGCCTCACCAGAAGCAGTTCTTC. This codes for CASSLPHQKQFF.